This is a list of T cell receptor beta chains from one sample in a study of beta chain features in type 1 diabetes. Clones were sequenced by immunoSEQ multiplex PCR, and TCRdb holds only the in-frame ones, with some missing. The table lists some 25,000 clones, about 70% of them singletons. The sequenced material came from Tregs from blood. These receptors all stem from a middle-aged woman in good health. The CDR3 runs from the conserved cysteine through the conserved F or W.

CDR3aa: CASSLRTGLSNEQFF; j_gene: TRBJ2-1; v_gene: TRBV11-2
CDR3aa: CASSKQGTGELFF; j_gene: TRBJ2-2; v_gene: TRBV19
CDR3aa: CASRLEVEQYF; j_gene: TRBJ2-7; v_gene: TRBV2
CDR3aa: CASHSNYGYTF; j_gene: TRBJ1-2; v_gene: TRBV7-9
CDR3aa: CASSLAHRDSNEQYF; j_gene: TRBJ2-7; v_gene: TRBV5-5
CDR3aa: CASSRRDFSYNEQFF; j_gene: TRBJ2-1; v_gene: TRBV5-1
CDR3aa: CASSRWTGSNEQYF; j_gene: TRBJ2-7; v_gene: TRBV7-9
CDR3aa: CASSVGTGAYEQYF; j_gene: TRBJ2-7; v_gene: TRBV5-1
CDR3aa: CSVRTGARDTQYF; j_gene: TRBJ2-3; v_gene: TRBV29-1
CDR3aa: CASSPSGQGIADTGELFF; j_gene: TRBJ2-2; v_gene: TRBV5-1
CDR3aa: CASSFMTGGSTEAFF; j_gene: TRBJ1-1; v_gene: TRBV7-8
CDR3aa: CSGRAGINSPLHF; j_gene: TRBJ1-6; v_gene: TRBV29-1
CDR3aa: CASSLARPLRTAPNTGELFF; j_gene: TRBJ2-2; v_gene: TRBV7-2
CDR3aa: CASGRPGGNAFF; j_gene: TRBJ1-1; v_gene: TRBV19
CDR3aa: CASSLSVLLADSYEQYF; j_gene: TRBJ2-7; v_gene: TRBV7-2
CDR3aa: CASSYLQGRSYNEQFF; j_gene: TRBJ2-1; v_gene: TRBV5-6
CDR3aa: CASSSTRRVYQETQYF; j_gene: TRBJ2-5; v_gene: TRBV7-2
CDR3aa: CAISADRNSYEQYF; j_gene: TRBJ2-7; v_gene: TRBV10-3
CDR3aa: CASSDRQGTGELFF; j_gene: TRBJ2-2; v_gene: TRBV5-5
CDR3aa: CASGPTITRVSGANVLTF; j_gene: TRBJ2-6; v_gene: TRBV12-5
CDR3aa: CSVAPGGKAFF; j_gene: TRBJ1-1; v_gene: TRBV29-1
CDR3aa: CASSSYRGRKFF; j_gene: TRBJ2-1; v_gene: TRBV27
CDR3aa: CASSLLTGNTEAFF; j_gene: TRBJ1-1; v_gene: TRBV5-1
CDR3aa: CASSLALTGGQETQYF; j_gene: TRBJ2-5; v_gene: TRBV5-5
CDR3aa: CASSPSARALDTQYF; j_gene: TRBJ2-3; v_gene: TRBV7-2
CDR3aa: CASSPYDTTSPFF; j_gene: TRBJ2-1; v_gene: TRBV18
CDR3aa: CASSLTGQGNQAFF; j_gene: TRBJ1-1; v_gene: TRBV5-1
CDR3aa: CASSQADRGGEQFF; j_gene: TRBJ2-1; v_gene: TRBV4-3
CDR3aa: CASSNLPGLVSYEQYF; j_gene: TRBJ2-7; v_gene: TRBV6-6
CDR3aa: CASSNRKKGTGELFF; j_gene: TRBJ2-2; v_gene: TRBV19
CDR3aa: CSGGRDEKLFF; j_gene: TRBJ1-4; v_gene: TRBV29-1
CDR3aa: CASSYIRAGGGYTF; j_gene: TRBJ1-2; v_gene: TRBV7-9
CDR3aa: CASLRLAGTSYEQYF; j_gene: NA; v_gene: TRBV2
CDR3aa: CASSRQLGELFF; j_gene: TRBJ2-2; v_gene: TRBV6-1
CDR3aa: CASSYSKWGHNEQFF; j_gene: TRBJ2-1; v_gene: TRBV6-5
CDR3aa: CASTDPRGGRYEQYF; j_gene: TRBJ2-7; v_gene: TRBV6-5
CDR3aa: CASSLASGSYEQYF; j_gene: TRBJ2-7; v_gene: TRBV7-9